This TCR beta chain was sequenced for a study of T-cell memory formation after mild COVID-19. From 5'RACE with constant-segment primers came TCR alpha and TCR beta cDNA libraries that carried sample barcodes and UMIs. TCRdb redid the calling of the 5' RACE reads with MiXCR, one entry per CDR3 protein. Of around 390,000 distinct CDR3 sequences in the sample, roughly 15% are singletons; the top ten hold 20% to 25%. Germline CDR1 and CDR2: KGHSH and LQKENI. V dropped 0 bases and J dropped 0 bases, with 6 bases sitting between them. This CDR3 has 15 residues. This clonotype was picked up one time. The antigen remains undetermined. General study points: The appearance of some responding clones in pre-infection memory suggested that cross-reactive memory joined. Among contracting clones, CD4+ were mainly CM/EM and CD8+ enriched in EMRA.

The source is a man younger than 35 who had mild COVID-19 (a few samples of this study predate the infection). Cell type and time point are not known. The sample was PBMCs or a T cell subset sorted from them (not recorded which). The chain combines TRBV18 with TRBJ2-4; D gene uncertain. As DNA, the CDR3 is TGTGCCAGCTCACCACCGGGGATAGCCAAAAACATTCAGTACTTC. It specifies CASSPPGIAKNIQYF. Full variable domain (missing parts from reference TRBV18 and TRBJ2-4): NAGVMQNPRHLVRRRGQEARLRCSPMKGHSHVYWYRQLPEEGLKFMVYLQKENIIDESGMPKERFSAEFPKEGPSILRIQQVVRGDSAAYFCASSPPGIAKNIQYFGAGTRLSVL.